This TCR beta chain was retrieved from a study of blood T cell repertoires in COVID-19. The overall study: The United States, Italy and Spain provided the acute and convalescent COVID-19 samples. In each case, the material was cDNA or gDNA derived from T cells, B-cell-depleted T cells, or PBMCs.

Study processing details: Amplification from reference gene primers served as the basis for estimated nucleated cell counts. This table comes from immunoSEQ multiplex PCR, and its TCRdb copy is limited to in-frame clones, with some not included. The DNA gave D and trimming, while V, J and clone size come from that table. The sample shows about 140,000 clones, 70% to 90% of them seen only once. From germline, CDR1 is KGHSH and CDR2 LQKENI. The CDR3 loop spans 15 amino acids. The V and J ends lost 3 bases and 7 bases respectively, with 15 bases between them. The count of this clone is one. Sequencing input: peripheral blood. V gene TRBV18 combines with J gene TRBJ1-4, with D possibly being TRBD1 (5 bases). This receptor was obtained from a woman of 80 years or more with acute or convalescent COVID-19. CDR3 nucleotide sequence: TGTGCCAGCTCACCCCCCGGGAGGGACTTTGAAAAACTGTTTTTT. Amino acids: CASSPPGRDFEKLFF.